Listed here are 30 T cell receptor beta chains from one sample, sequenced in a study of blood T cell repertoires in COVID-19. Repertoires were generated with immunoSEQ multiplex PCR, while TCRdb's copy carries only in-frame clones and drops some. The sample holds fewer than 300,000 clones; around 86% are singletons and the top ten take 9.5% to 13%. Sample: peripheral blood. All receptors come from a man aged 45-65 years with COVID-19, enrolled during active disease.

V and J are TRBV19 and TRBJ1-2; unclear D gene. Germline loops: CDR1 LNHDA, CDR2 SQIVND (reference sequence). V was pared by 3 bases and J by 2 bases, with 13 bases between. The CDR3 consists of 15 residues. The CDR3: CASSMWQAINYGYTF. CDR3 DNA: TGTGCCAGTAGTATGTGGCAGGCGATAAACTATGGCTACACCTTC.

The chain carries TRBV14 and TRBJ2-2; weak D call: TRBD1 (6 bases). The CDR3 is made up of 19 amino acids. Germline-derived CDR1 and CDR2 are SGHDN and FVKESK. The V end was cut by 7 bases, the J end by 4 bases, with 28 bases between. This CDR3 is CASTHPPVNRVFGTGELFF. CDR3 nucleotide sequence: TGTGCCAGCACCCACCCTCCGGTAAACAGGGTTTTCGGCACCGGGGAGCTGTTTTTT.

This chain uses TRBV28 with TRBJ2-2; 7 bases agree with TRBD2. V was clipped by 7 bases and J by 4 bases; unmatched bases: 9. The germline V gene has CDR1 MDHEN and CDR2 SYDVKM. CDR3 length: 15 residues. The DNA for the CDR3 is TGTGCCAGCAACCCCGGGGGGAGGGGCACCGGGGAGCTGTTTTTT. The encoded protein is CASNPGGRGTGELFF.

The V and J genes are TRBV3-1 (or the pseudogene TRBV3-2) and TRBJ1-1; no clear D gene. The ends were cut back, 3 bases at V and 3 bases at J, with 8 bases in the middle. In germline, CDR1 is LGHDT, CDR2 YNNKEL (reference sequence). The CDR3 is made up of 13 amino acids. Written as DNA, the CDR3 is TGTGCCAGCAGCCAGGGAGAGGACACTGAAGCTTTCTTT. This gives the protein CASSQGEDTEAFF.

This rearrangement joins TRBV7-2 to TRBJ2-3; 7 nucleotides line up with TRBD2. J lost 6 bases, V lost 5 bases, and 14 bases had no gene match. The length of the CDR3 is 16 residues. The germline gives CDR1 SGHTA, CDR2 FQGNSA. The DNA of the CDR3 is TGTGCCAGCAGCGGGGGGGTTGGACATACGGGCGATACGCAGTATTTT. Protein: CASSGGVGHTGDTQYF.

The V and J genes are TRBV9 and TRBJ2-1; 8 nucleotides match TRBD2. The trim removed 3 bases at V and 1 base at J, leaving 3 bases unmatched. The germline V gene has CDR1 SGDLS and CDR2 YYNGEE. The CDR3 length is 15 residues. The CDR3 sequence is CASSAVAGSYNEQFF. The CDR3 region has the DNA TGTGCCAGCAGCGCGGTAGCGGGGTCCTACAATGAGCAGTTCTTC.

This chain uses TRBV19 with TRBJ2-7; possible D gene TRBD2, 6 bases. This CDR3 spans 16 amino acids. Germline V gene sequence: CDR1 LNHDA, CDR2 SQIVND (reference sequence). The V gene lost 5 bases and the J gene lost 2 bases, with 19 bases spanning the gap. CDR3 in DNA: TGTGCCAGTAGTTCTGCCGGAAGGCGGGGTGCCTACGAGCAGTACTTC. It yields the protein CASSSAGRRGAYEQYF.

As to this clone: Other DNA variants within this sample encode the same CDR3. This chain links TRBV9 with TRBJ1-5, with 9 nucleotides matching TRBD1. The ends lost 0 bases at V and 6 bases at J; junction bases unmatched: 4. Germline CDR1 reads SGDLS; CDR2 reads YYNGEE. CDR3 length: 15 residues. The CDR3 DNA is TGTGCCAGCAGCGTAGGGACAGGGGATGGTCAGCCCCAGCATTTT. Translating it yields CASSVGTGDGQPQHF.

The V call is TRBV19, the J call TRBJ2-7; 9 bases match TRBD1. From germline, CDR1 is LNHDA and CDR2 SQIVND (reference sequence). Trimming cost V 4 bases and J 3 bases; bases outside gene matches: 1. This CDR3 comprises 13 residues. The CDR3 sequence is CASSTGQGYEQYF. The CDR3 DNA reads TGTGCCAGTAGTACGGGACAGGGCTACGAGCAGTACTTC. The full variable domain, with the rest looked up from reference TRBV19 and TRBJ2-7, is DGGITQSPKYLFRKEGQNVTLSCEQNLNHDAMYWYRQDPGQGLRLIYYSQIVNDFQKGDIAEGYSVSREKKESFPLTVTSAQKNPTAFYLCASSTGQGYEQYFGPGTRLTVT.

This clone was observed a few times. The chain uses TRBV7-8 and TRBJ2-7, with a possible D match to TRBD1 (5 bases). Germline CDR1 reads SGHVS; CDR2 reads FQNEAQ. This CDR3 has 16 amino acids. Trimming shortened V by 2 bases and J by 7 bases, and 21 bases separated the two germline ends. CDR3 sequence reads: CASSLFIGPDSREQYF. CDR3 bases: TGTGCCAGCAGCTTATTTATAGGGCCCGACAGTAGGGAGCAGTACTTC.

This chain joins TRBV25-1 and TRBJ1-4; D gene unclear. Per germline, CDR1 MGHDK and CDR2 SYGVNS. Trimming left V 6 bases short and J 0 bases short, with 8 bases between. The CDR3 is made up of 14 amino acids. The CDR3 region is CASSRGATNEKLFF. DNA for the CDR3: TGTGCCAGCAGCCGGGGAGCAACTAATGAAAAACTGTTTTTT. Complete variable domain (other parts from reference TRBV25-1 and TRBJ1-4): EADIYQTPRYLVIGTGKKITLECSQTMGHDKMYWYQQDPGMELHLIHYSYGVNSTEKGDLSSESTVSRIRTEHFPLTLESARPSHTSQYLCASSRGATNEKLFFGSGTQLSVL.

This clone occurred a few times. The rearrangement uses TRBV14 and TRBJ1-2, with D possibly matching TRBD1 (5 bases). Germline loops: CDR1 SGHDN, CDR2 FVKESK. This CDR3 contains 14 residues. V dropped 1 base and J dropped 8 bases, with 14 bases sitting between them. The CDR3 coding sequence is TGTGCCAGCAGCCAAGTGTCCGGCAGGGTAGGCTACACCTTC. Its protein is CASSQVSGRVGYTF.

This clone was detected once. The chain uses TRBV4-3 and TRBJ2-7; tentative D call: TRBD1 (6 bases). Deletions cut 1 base from V and 1 base from J, with 11 bases between. The CDR3 covers 15 residues. The germline CDR1 and CDR2 sequences are LGHNA and YSLEER. CDR3 DNA sequence: TGCGCCAGCAGCCAAGGGACAGCGTCATCCTACGAGCAGTACTTC. This sequence encodes CASSQGTASSYEQYF.

DNA of the CDR3: TGTGCCAGCAGCCACCGGGACAGGGAACTCTATGGCTACACCTTC. This gives the protein CASSHRDRELYGYTF. The genes are TRBV5-8 and TRBJ1-2; 9 nucleotides match TRBD1. Trimming at V came to 4 bases and at J to 4 bases, leaving 8 bases not matched to a gene. The V gene's germline CDR1 is SGHTS and CDR2 YDEGEE. The CDR3 is made up of 15 amino acids. The entire variable domain, with the rest obtained from reference TRBV5-8 and TRBJ1-2, is as follows: EAGVTQSPTHLIKTRGQQATLRCSPISGHTSVYWYQQALGLGLQFLLWYDEGEERNRGNFPPRFSGRQFPNYSSELNVNALELEDSALYLCASSHRDRELYGYTFGSGTRLTVV.

The CDR3: CATSDDRARGTDTQYF. The CDR3 nucleotides are TGTGCCACCAGTGATGACAGGGCAAGAGGCACAGATACGCAGTATTTT. V gene TRBV24-1 combines with J gene TRBJ2-3, with 7 positions matching TRBD1. Looked up from germline, CDR1 is KGHDR and CDR2 is SFDVKD. The V and J ends lost 3 bases and 1 base, in that order; junction bases with no gene match: 6. The CDR3 runs to 16 residues.

This clone was seen only a few times. The J gene is TRBJ2-1, the V gene TRBV11-3; possibly TRBD1 for D (5 bases). The V gene lost 0 bases and the J gene lost 11 bases, with 11 bases spanning the gap. The CDR3 has 13 residues. Germline assignment: CDR1 SGHNT and CDR2 YENEEA. The CDR3 DNA sequence: TGTGCCAGCAGCTTAGATGGGGCCGGCCAGCAGTTCTTC. Protein product: CASSLDGAGQQFF.

The genes are TRBV6-2 or TRBV6-3 and TRBJ2-7, with 9 positions matching TRBD2. This CDR3 is built from 14 residues. Germline values: CDR1 MNHEY, CDR2 SVGEGT. V shed 2 bases, J shed 3 bases, and the junction held 2 bases outside the gene matches. As DNA, the CDR3 is TGTGCCAGCAGTTACGGGACTAGCTACTACGAGCAGTACTTC. Translation gives CASSYGTSYYEQYF.

The CDR3 loop is CASSLGLAGGRNEQFF. The DNA of the CDR3 is TGTGCCAGCAGCTTGGGACTAGCGGGAGGGAGGAATGAGCAGTTCTTC. The V call is TRBV5-4, the J call TRBJ2-1; 14 bases are shared with TRBD2. This CDR3 contains 16 residues. Germline V gene sequence: CDR1 SGHNT, CDR2 YYREEE (reference sequence). The V gene end was trimmed by 0 bases and the J gene end by 7 bases; junction bases not matched to a gene: 3.

The CDR3 DNA reads as TGCAGCAGCGGGCAAGAGACCCAGTACTTC. It yields the protein CSSGQETQYF. The chain carries TRBV29-1 and TRBJ2-5; possibly TRBD2 for D (6 bases). Germline V gene data show CDR1 as SQVTM and CDR2 as ANQGSEA. This CDR3 has 10 amino acids. Trimming cost V 8 bases and J 2 bases, with 6 bases left between them.

The chain has TRBV19 and TRBJ2-3; 9 bases are shared with TRBD1. CDR1 and CDR2 from the germline V gene are LNHDA and SQIVND (reference sequence). V was pared by 1 base and J by 5 bases, with 4 bases of the junction left unmatched. The length of the CDR3 is 15 residues. The CDR3 DNA follows: TGTGCCAGTAGTATAGGGACAGGGGCTGGAGATACGCAGTATTTT. It specifies CASSIGTGAGDTQYF. The full variable domain, in which reference TRBV19 and TRBJ2-3 provide the parts outside the CDR3, is DGGITQSPKYLFRKEGQNVTLSCEQNLNHDAMYWYRQDPGQGLRLIYYSQIVNDFQKGDIAEGYSVSREKKESFPLTVTSAQKNPTAFYLCASSIGTGAGDTQYFGPGTRLTVL.

The chain is built from TRBV5-1 and TRBJ2-7, with a possible D match to TRBD2 (5 bases). V was clipped by 1 base and J by 3 bases, with 14 bases between them. Per germline, CDR1 SGHRS and CDR2 YFSETQ. CDR3 length: 15 residues. In DNA, the CDR3 is TGCGCCAGCAGCTTGTCCGGGGTTAGTGGCTACGAGCAGTACTTC. It encodes CASSLSGVSGYEQYF.

This chain links TRBV6-5 with TRBJ2-2; TRBD2 matches 7 bases. Germline trimming cut 7 bases from V and 1 base from J; bases unmatched to any gene: 6. Per the germline V gene, CDR1 is MNHEY and CDR2 is SVGAGI. The CDR3 spans 15 residues. CDR3 DNA: TGTGCCAGCACTCCTGGGGAGGGGAACACCGGGGAGCTGTTTTTT. Encoded protein: CASTPGEGNTGELFF.

This clone was seen a few times. Within the sample, other DNA sequences also encode this same CDR3. V gene TRBV19 combines with J gene TRBJ1-5, with TRBD1 matching over 12 bases. This CDR3 region has 14 residues. After removal of 5 bases from V and 7 bases from J, the junction contained 3 bases not matched to a gene. The V gene's germline CDR1 is LNHDA and CDR2 SQIVND (reference sequence). The CDR3 spells CASSGTGGRQPQHF. The CDR3 DNA follows: TGTGCCAGTAGTGGGACAGGGGGCCGGCAGCCCCAGCATTTT.

The CDR3 protein is CASGPDQSLADEQYF. The CDR3 coding sequence is TGTGCTAGTGGCCCCGATCAGAGCCTGGCGGACGAGCAGTACTTC. The chain is built from TRBV12-5 and TRBJ2-7; D unclear. Trimming left V 6 bases short and J 5 bases short, with 20 bases between. CDR1 is LGHNT and CDR2 is FRNRAP in the germline V gene. The CDR3 is made up of 15 amino acids.

The chain couples TRBV13 to TRBJ2-7; tentative D call: TRBD1 (5 bases). The V and J ends lost 3 bases and 4 bases respectively, with 13 bases between them. CDR3 length equals 14 residues. Germline V gene sequence: CDR1 PRHDT, CDR2 FYEKMQ (reference sequence). CDR3 region: CASSFGQGRYEQYF. Written as DNA, the CDR3 is TGTGCCAGCAGCTTTGGGCAGGGTAGGTACGAGCAGTACTTC.

With regard to this clone: This sample also contains other DNA sequences that code for the same CDR3. CDR3 DNA sequence: TGTGCCAGTAGTCGGACAGTGAACACTGAAGCTTTCTTT. Protein: CASSRTVNTEAFF. V usage is TRBV19 and J usage is TRBJ1-1; tentative D call: TRBD1 (6 bases). Germline V gives CDR1 LNHDA, CDR2 SQIVND (reference sequence). CDR3 length: 13 residues. Between the trimmed V and J ends, which lost 5 bases and 0 bases, there was a span of 7 bases.

The chain recombines TRBV2 with TRBJ2-1; 16 bases align to TRBD2. The CDR3 runs 20 residues. V was pared by 6 bases and J by 0 bases, with 11 bases of the junction left unmatched. The germline V gene has CDR1 SNHLY and CDR2 FYNNEI. The CDR3 DNA is TGTGCCAGCAGCCCTAGGTGGGGACTAGCGGGGGGGAGCTCCTACAATGAGCAGTTCTTC. Protein sequence: CASSPRWGLAGGSSYNEQFF.

V gene TRBV15 combines with J gene TRBJ1-3, with D possibly being TRBD1 (6 bases). Looked up from germline, CDR1 is LNHNV and CDR2 is YYDKDF (reference sequence). The CDR3 loop spans 17 amino acids. Trimming removed 5 bases from V and 0 bases from J, with 17 bases in between. CDR3 nucleotides: TGTGCCACCAGCGCCCTGGGGGCGGAACTCTCTGGAAACACCATATATTTT. Amino acids: CATSALGAELSGNTIYF.

A few counts support this clone. The chain employs TRBV10-1 and TRBJ2-2; no firm D call. This CDR3 is 16 amino acids long. Trimming took off 1 base at V and 4 bases at J, with 13 bases between the two ends. The V gene's germline CDR1 is WNHNN and CDR2 SYGVQD (reference sequence). Here the CDR3 DNA reads TGCGCCAGCAGTGAGTTGACTCCGGTGGGCACCGGGGAGCTGTTTTTT. It translates to CASSELTPVGTGELFF.

The genes are TRBV3-1 (or the pseudogene TRBV3-2) and TRBJ1-1, with D uncertain. Trimming left V 4 bases short and J 1 base short, with 10 bases between. The germline V gene has CDR1 LGHDT and CDR2 YNNKEL (reference sequence). CDR3 size: 14 residues. CDR3 DNA: TGTGCCAGCAGCCCCTCCGAGAAGAACACTGAAGCTTTCTTT. It specifies CASSPSEKNTEAFF.